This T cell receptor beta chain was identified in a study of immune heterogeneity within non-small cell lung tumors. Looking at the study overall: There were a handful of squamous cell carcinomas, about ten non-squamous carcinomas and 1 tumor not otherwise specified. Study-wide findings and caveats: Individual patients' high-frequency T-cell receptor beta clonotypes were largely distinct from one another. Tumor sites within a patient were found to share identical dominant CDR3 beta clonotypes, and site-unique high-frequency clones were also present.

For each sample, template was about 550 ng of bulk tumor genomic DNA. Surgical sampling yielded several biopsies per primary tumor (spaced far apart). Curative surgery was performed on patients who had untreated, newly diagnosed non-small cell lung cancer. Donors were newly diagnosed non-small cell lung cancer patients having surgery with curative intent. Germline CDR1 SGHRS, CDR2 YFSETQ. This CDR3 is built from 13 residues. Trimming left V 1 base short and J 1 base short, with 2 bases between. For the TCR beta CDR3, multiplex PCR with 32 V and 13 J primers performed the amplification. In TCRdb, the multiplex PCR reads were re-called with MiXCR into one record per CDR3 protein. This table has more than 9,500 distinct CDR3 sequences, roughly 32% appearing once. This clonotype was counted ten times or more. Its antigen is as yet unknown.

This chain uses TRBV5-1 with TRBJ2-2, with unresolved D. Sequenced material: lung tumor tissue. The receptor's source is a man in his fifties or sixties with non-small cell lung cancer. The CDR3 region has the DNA TGCGCCAGCAGCTTGTGGAACACCGGGGAGCTGTTTTTT. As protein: CASSLWNTGELFF. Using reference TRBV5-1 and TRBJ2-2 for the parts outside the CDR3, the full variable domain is KAGVTQTPRYLIKTRGQQVTLSCSPISGHRSVSWYQQTPGQGLQFLFEYFSETQRNKGNFPGRFSGRQFSNSRSEMNVSTLELGDSALYLCASSLWNTGELFFGEGSRLTVL.